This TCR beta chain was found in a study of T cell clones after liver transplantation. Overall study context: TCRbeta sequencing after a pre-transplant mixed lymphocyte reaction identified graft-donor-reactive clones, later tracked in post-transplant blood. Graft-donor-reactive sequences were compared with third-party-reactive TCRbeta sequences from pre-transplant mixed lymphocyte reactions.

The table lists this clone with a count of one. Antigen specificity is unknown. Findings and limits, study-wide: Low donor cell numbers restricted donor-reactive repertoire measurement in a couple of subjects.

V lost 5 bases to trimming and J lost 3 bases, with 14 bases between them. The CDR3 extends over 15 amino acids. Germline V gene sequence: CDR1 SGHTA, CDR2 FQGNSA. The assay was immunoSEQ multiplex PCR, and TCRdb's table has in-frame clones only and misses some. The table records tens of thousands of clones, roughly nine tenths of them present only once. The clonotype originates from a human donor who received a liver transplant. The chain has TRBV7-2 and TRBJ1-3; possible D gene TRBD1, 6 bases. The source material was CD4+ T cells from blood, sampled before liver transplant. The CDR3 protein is CASSPTQGIGNTIYF. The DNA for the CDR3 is TGTGCCAGCAGCCCCACACAGGGAATTGGAAACACCATATATTTT.